Described below is a single TCR beta chain sequence and its context. This table comes from immunoSEQ multiplex PCR, and its TCRdb copy is limited to in-frame clones, with some not included. The table has 1,700 or so clones, 81% seen once. This sample is drawn from a study of brain metastases from non-small cell lung cancer. This CDR3 has 12 residues. V was shortened by 3 bases and J by 14 bases, with 14 bases between the two germline ends. Germline CDR1 PRHDT, CDR2 FYEKMQ (reference sequence). The TCR comes from a donor aged 40 or over with non-small cell lung cancer. The chain links TRBV13 to TRBJ2-1; the D is unclear. The sample consisted of tissue from a brain metastasis. Here the CDR3 DNA reads TGTGCCAGCAGCTTTGAATCCCTAGGAAAGTTCTTC. It encodes CASSFESLGKFF.